A single sample is the source of the 8 T cell receptor beta chains below, sequenced in a study of post-analysis software for immune sequencing data. cDNA libraries of TCR beta carried unique molecular identifiers. TCRdb reprocessed the PCR reads with MiXCR, giving one entry per CDR3 protein. The sample shows fewer than 850,000 distinct CDR3 sequences, 25% to 30% of them seen only once. Whole-study findings and limits: Relative to controls, patients had five TRBV segments at higher frequency, with TRBV5-6, TRBV5-1 and TRBV20-1 among these.

These receptors have no identified antigens. Input material: blood. The receptors originated from a girl aged 5-17 years with multiple sclerosis.

Points on this clonotype: The junction shows a germline mismatch at one end, possibly a read error. The chain joins TRBV24-1 to TRBJ2-5; TRBD1 aligns across 7 bases. This CDR3 has 16 residues. Germline loops: CDR1 KGHDR, CDR2 SFDVKD. The chain's CDR3 is CATSEKTGLDQETRYF. The CDR3, as DNA: TGTGCCACCAGTGAGAAGACAGGGCTGGACCAAGAGACCCGGTACTTC.

The chain uses TRBV7-8 and TRBJ2-7; 10 bases agree with TRBD1. Germline V gene lookup returns CDR1 SGHVS and CDR2 FQNEAQ. The CDR3 totals 16 residues. The V gene end was trimmed by 5 bases and the J gene end by 3 bases; junction bases not matched to a gene: 10. The CDR3 nucleotides read TGTGCCAGCAGCCAAACCGGGACAGGGGTTATCTACGAGCAGTACTTC. Translated, it gives CASSQTGTGVIYEQYF.

This clonotype was seen more than once but under ten times. This chain connects TRBV20-1 to TRBJ2-1; the D gene is possibly TRBD2 (5 bases). This CDR3 has 16 amino acids. Germline values: CDR1 DFQATT, CDR2 SNEGSKA (reference sequence). Trimming took off 0 bases at V and 4 bases at J, with 16 bases between the two ends. In DNA, the CDR3 is TGCAGTGCTAGAGATCTTGGGAGTAGTGGGTACAATGAGCAGTTCTTC. It is translated as CSARDLGSSGYNEQFF.

This clonotype came up many times. The V and J genes are TRBV7-2 and TRBJ2-6; TRBD2 is a possible D gene (6 bases). Trimming shortened V by 5 bases and J by 0 bases, and 11 bases separated the two germline ends. Germline lookup yields CDR1 SGHTA and CDR2 FQGNSA. This CDR3 spans 16 amino acids. The CDR3 protein is CASSPRRASGANVLTF. DNA for the CDR3: TGTGCCAGCAGCCCGCGGAGGGCCTCTGGGGCCAACGTCCTGACTTTC.

There are a few counts of this clonotype. The chain uses TRBV7-8 and TRBJ2-3, with D possibly matching TRBD2 (6 bases). The CDR3 length is 16 residues. The germline V and J ends were trimmed by 4 bases and 3 bases, with 17 bases remaining between them. Germline V gives CDR1 SGHVS, CDR2 FQNEAQ. CDR3 sequence reads: CASSSRAGRGTDTQYF. The CDR3 DNA sequence: TGTGCCAGCAGCTCCCGAGCGGGCCGGGGGACAGATACGCAGTATTTT.

This clonotype was counted between two and nine times. The V gene is TRBV29-1, the J gene TRBJ2-1; weak D call: TRBD2 (5 bases). This CDR3 is 15 amino acids long. Trimming took 6 bases from V and 1 from J, leaving 16 bases between them. Germline assignment: CDR1 SQVTM and CDR2 ANQGSEA. In DNA, the CDR3 is TGCAGCGTGAGGGTGGGGTCCGGGTCCTACAATGAGCAGTTCTTC. Translated: CSVRVGSGSYNEQFF.

This clonotype appeared a few times. This chain links TRBV6-2 or TRBV6-3 with TRBJ2-3; no firm D call. Germline V gene sequence: CDR1 MNHEY, CDR2 SVGEGT. This CDR3 spans 12 amino acids. Trimming removed 0 bases at V and 9 bases at J, with 7 bases between. CDR3 sequence: CASSYSTGTQYF. DNA for the CDR3: TGTGCCAGCAGTTACTCTACCGGAACGCAGTATTTT.

This rearrangement joins TRBV5-1 to TRBJ2-1; unclear D gene. The germline V gene encodes CDR1 SGHRS and CDR2 YFSETQ. This CDR3 contains 16 residues. V gave up 3 bases and J gave up 4 bases, with 17 bases separating them. DNA of the CDR3: TGCGCCAGCAGCTCTCTGCTCGACGGGCGGTACAATGAGCAGTTCTTC. Translated, it gives CASSSLLDGRYNEQFF.